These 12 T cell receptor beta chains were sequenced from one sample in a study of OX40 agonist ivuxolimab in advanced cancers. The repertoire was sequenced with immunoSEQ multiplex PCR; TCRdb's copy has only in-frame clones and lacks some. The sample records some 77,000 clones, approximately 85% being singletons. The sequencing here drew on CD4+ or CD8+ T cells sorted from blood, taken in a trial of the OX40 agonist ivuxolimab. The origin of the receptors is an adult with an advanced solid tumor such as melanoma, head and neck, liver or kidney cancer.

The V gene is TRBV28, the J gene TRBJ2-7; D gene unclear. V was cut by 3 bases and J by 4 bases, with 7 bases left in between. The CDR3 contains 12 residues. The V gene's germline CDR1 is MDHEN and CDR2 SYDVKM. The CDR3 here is CASSFLSYEQYF. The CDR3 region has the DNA TGTGCCAGCAGTTTTTTGAGTTACGAGCAGTACTTC.

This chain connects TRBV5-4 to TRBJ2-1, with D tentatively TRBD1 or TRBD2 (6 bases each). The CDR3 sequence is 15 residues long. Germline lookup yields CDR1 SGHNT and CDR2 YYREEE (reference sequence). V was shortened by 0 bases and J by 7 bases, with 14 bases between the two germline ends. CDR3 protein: CASSLVGGRGNEQFF. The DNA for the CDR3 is TGTGCCAGCAGCTTGGTCGGGGGCCGGGGGAATGAGCAGTTCTTC.

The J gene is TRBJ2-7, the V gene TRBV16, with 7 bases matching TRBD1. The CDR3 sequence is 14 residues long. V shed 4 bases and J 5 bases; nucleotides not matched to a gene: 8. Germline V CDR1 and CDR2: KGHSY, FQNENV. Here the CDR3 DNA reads TGTGCCAGCAGCCCCAGGGGGAGAGAAAACGAGCAGTACTTC. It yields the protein CASSPRGRENEQYF. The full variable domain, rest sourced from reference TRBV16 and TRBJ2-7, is GEEVAQTPKHLVRGEGQKAKLYCAPIKGHSYVFWYQQVLKNEFKFLISFQNENVFDETGMPKERFSAKCLPNSPCSLEIQATKLEDSAVYFCASSPRGRENEQYFGPGTRLTVT.

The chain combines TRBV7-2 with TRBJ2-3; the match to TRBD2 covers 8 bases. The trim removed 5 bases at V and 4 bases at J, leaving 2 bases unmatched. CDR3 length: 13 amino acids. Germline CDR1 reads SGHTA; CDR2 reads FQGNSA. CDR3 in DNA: TGTGCCAGCAGCCCGGGGGGGGCAGATACGCAGTATTTT. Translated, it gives CASSPGGADTQYF. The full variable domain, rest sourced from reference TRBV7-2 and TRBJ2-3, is GAGVSQSPSNKVTEKGKDVELRCDPISGHTALYWYRQSLGQGLEFLIYFQGNSAPDKSGLPSDRFSAERTGGSVSTLTIQRTQQEDSAVYLCASSPGGADTQYFGPGTRLTVL.

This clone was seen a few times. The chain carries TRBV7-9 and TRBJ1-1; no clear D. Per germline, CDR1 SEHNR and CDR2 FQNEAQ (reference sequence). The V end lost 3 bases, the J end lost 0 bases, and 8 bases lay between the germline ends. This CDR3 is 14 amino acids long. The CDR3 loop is CASSLSRLNTEAFF. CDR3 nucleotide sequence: TGTGCCAGCAGCTTGTCCAGGTTGAACACTGAAGCTTTCTTT.

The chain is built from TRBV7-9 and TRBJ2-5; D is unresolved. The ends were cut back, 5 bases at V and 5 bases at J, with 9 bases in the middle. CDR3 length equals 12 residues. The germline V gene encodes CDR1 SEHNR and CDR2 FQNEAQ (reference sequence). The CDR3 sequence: CASSAARETQYF. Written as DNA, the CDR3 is TGTGCCAGCAGCGCTGCTCGGGAGACCCAGTACTTC.

CDR3 loop: CASSLDEGRGKLFF. The CDR3 coding sequence is TGCGCCAGCAGCTTGGATGAGGGGAGGGGAAAACTGTTTTTT. This chain joins TRBV5-1 and TRBJ1-4; D might be TRBD1 (5 bases). Trimming removed 0 bases from V and 10 bases from J, with 13 bases in between. The CDR3 totals 14 residues. CDR1 is SGHRS, CDR2 YFSETQ, per germline.

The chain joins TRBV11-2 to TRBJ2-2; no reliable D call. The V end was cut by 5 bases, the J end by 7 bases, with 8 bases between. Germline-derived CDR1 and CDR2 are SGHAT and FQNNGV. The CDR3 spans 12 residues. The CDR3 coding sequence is TGTGCCAGCAGCCCCCGCGGCGGGGAGCTGTTTTTT. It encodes CASSPRGGELFF. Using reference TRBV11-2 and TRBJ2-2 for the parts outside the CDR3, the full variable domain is EAGVAQSPRYKIIEKRQSVAFWCNPISGHATLYWYQQILGQGPKLLIQFQNNGVVDDSQLPKDRFSAERLKGVDSTLKIQPAKLEDSAVYLCASSPRGGELFFGEGSRLTVL.

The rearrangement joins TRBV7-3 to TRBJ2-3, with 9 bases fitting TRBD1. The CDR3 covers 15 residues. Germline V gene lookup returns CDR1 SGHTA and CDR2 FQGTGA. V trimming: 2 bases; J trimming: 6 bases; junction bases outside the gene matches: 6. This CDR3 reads CASSLGDRARDTQYF. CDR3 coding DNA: TGTGCCAGCAGCTTAGGGGACAGGGCCCGGGATACGCAGTATTTT.

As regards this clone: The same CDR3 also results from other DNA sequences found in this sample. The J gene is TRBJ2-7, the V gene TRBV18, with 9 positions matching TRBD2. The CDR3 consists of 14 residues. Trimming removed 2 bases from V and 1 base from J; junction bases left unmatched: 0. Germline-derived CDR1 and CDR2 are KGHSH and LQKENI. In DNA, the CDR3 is TGTGCCAGCTCACCAACTAGCGGGTCCTACGAGCAGTACTTC. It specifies CASSPTSGSYEQYF.

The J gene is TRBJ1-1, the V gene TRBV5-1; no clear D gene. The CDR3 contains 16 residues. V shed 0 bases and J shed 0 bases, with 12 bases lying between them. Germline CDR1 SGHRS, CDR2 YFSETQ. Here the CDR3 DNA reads TGCGCCAGCAGCTTGGTGCTGCCTGGATTGAACACTGAAGCTTTCTTT. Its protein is CASSLVLPGLNTEAFF.

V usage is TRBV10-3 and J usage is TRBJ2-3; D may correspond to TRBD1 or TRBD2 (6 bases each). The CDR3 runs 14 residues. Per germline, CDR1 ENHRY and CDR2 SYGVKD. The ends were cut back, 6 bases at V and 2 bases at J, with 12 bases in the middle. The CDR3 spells CAISLGGPTDTQYF. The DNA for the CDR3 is TGTGCCATCAGCCTCGGGGGCCCCACAGATACGCAGTATTTT.